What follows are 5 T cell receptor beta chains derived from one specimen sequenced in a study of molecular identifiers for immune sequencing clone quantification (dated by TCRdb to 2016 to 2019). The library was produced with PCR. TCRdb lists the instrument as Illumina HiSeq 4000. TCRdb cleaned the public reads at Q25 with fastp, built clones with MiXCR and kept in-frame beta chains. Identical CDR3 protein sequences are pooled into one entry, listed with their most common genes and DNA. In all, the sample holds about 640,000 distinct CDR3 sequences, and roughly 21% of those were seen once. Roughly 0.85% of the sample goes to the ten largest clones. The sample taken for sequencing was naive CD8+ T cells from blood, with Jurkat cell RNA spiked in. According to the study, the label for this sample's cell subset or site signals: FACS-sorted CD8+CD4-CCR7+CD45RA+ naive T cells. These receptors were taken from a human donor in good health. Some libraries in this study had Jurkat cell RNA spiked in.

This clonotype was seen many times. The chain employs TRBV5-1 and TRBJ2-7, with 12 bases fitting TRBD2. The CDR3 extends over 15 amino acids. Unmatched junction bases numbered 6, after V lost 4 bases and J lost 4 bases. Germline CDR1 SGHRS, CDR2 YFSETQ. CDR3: CASSPRLAGAYEQYF. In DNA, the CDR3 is TGCGCCAGCAGCCCTCGACTAGCGGGAGCTTACGAGCAGTACTTC.

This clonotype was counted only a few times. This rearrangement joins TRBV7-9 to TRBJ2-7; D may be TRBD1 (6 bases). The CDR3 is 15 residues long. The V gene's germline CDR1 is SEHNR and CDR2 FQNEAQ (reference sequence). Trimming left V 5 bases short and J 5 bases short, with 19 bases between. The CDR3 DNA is TGTGCCAGCAGCCCTCGGGACACGTCAAATCACGAGCAGTACTTC. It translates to CASSPRDTSNHEQYF.

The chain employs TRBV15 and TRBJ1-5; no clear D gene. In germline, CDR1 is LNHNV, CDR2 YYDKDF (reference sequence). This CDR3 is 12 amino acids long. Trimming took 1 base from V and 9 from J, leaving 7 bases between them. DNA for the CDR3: TGTGCCACCAGCAGAGGCGGGCGGCCCCAGCATTTT. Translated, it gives CATSRGGRPQHF.

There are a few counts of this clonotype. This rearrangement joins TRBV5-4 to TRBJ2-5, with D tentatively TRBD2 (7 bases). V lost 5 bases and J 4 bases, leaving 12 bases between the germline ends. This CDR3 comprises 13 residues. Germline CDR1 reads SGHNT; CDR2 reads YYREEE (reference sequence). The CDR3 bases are TGTGCCAGCAGGAGGGGGGAGGGAGAGACCCAGTACTTC. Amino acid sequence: CASRRGEGETQYF. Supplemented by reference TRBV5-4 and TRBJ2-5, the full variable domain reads ETGVTQSPTHLIKTRGQQVTLRCSSQSGHNTVSWYQQALGQGPQFIFQYYREEENGRGNFPPRFSGLQFPNYSSELNVNALELDDSALYLCASRRGEGETQYFGPGTRLLVL.

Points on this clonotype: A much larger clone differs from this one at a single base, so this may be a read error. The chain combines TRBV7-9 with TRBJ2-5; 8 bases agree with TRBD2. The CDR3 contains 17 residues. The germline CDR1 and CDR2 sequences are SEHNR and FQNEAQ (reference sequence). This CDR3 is CAGSLAGAGVEGETQYF. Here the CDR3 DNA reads TGTGCCGGCAGCTTAGCTGGAGCGGGAGTTGAGGGAGAGACCCAGTACTTC.